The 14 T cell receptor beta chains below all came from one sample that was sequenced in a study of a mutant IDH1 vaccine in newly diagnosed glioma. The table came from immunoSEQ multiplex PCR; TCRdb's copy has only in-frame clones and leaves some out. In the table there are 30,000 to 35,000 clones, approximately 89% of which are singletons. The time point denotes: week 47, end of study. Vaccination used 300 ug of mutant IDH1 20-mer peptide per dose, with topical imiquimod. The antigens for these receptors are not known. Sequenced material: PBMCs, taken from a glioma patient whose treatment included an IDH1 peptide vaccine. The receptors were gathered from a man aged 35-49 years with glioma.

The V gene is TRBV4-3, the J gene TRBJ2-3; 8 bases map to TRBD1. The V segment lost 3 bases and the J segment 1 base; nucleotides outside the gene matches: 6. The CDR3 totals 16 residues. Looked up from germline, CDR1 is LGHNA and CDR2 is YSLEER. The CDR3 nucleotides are TGCGCCAGCAGCCAGGACGGGACAGGAGGCACAGATACGCAGTATTTT. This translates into CASSQDGTGGTDTQYF.

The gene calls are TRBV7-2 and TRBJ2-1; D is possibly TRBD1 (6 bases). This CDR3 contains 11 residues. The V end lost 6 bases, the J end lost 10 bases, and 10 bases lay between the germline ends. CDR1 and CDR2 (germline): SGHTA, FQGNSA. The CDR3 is CASRGAVEQFF. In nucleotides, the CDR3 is TGTGCCAGCAGGGGGGCGGTGGAGCAGTTCTTC.

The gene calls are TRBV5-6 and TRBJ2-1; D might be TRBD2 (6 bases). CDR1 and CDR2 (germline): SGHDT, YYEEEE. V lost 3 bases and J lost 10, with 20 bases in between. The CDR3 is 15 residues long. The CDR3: CASSSRVLASIEQFF. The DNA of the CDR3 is TGTGCCAGCAGCTCCCGGGTTCTAGCGTCCATCGAGCAGTTCTTC.

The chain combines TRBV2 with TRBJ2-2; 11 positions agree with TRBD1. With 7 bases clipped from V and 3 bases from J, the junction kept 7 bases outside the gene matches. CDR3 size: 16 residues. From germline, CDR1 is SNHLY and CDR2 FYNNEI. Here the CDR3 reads CASTRDRGFDTGELFF. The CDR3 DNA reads TGTGCCAGCACCCGGGACAGGGGGTTTGACACCGGGGAGCTGTTTTTT.

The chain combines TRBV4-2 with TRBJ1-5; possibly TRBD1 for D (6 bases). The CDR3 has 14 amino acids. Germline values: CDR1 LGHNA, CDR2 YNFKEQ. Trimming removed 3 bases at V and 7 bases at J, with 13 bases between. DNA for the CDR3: TGTGCCAGCAGCCATGTAGGGGGTTGGCAGCCCCAGCATTTT. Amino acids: CASSHVGGWQPQHF.

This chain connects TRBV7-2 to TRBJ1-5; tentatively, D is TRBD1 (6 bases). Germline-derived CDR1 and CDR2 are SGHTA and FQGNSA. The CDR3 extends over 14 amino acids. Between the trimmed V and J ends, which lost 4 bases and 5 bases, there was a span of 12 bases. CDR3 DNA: TGTGCCAGCAGCTCGGAGGGGGGGGATCAGCCCCAGCATTTT. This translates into CASSSEGGDQPQHF.

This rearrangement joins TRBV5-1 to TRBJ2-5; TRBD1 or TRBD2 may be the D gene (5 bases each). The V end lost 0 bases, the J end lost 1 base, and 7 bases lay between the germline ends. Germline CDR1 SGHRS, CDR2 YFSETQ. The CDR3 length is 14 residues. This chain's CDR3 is CASSLGGTQETQYF. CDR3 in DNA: TGCGCCAGCAGCTTGGGGGGGACCCAAGAGACCCAGTACTTC.

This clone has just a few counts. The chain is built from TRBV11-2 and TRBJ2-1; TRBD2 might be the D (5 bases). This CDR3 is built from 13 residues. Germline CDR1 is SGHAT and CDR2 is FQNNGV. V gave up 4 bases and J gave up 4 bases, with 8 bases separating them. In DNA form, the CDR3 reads TGTGCCAGCAGCTGGGAGCGGTACAATGAGCAGTTCTTC. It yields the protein CASSWERYNEQFF.

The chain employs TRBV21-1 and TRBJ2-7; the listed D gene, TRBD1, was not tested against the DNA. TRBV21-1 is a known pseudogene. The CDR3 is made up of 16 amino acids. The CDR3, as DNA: TGTGCCAGCAGCAGTCAGACAGGGGCGAGCTCCTACGAGCAGTACGTC. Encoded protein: CASSSQTGASSYEQYV.

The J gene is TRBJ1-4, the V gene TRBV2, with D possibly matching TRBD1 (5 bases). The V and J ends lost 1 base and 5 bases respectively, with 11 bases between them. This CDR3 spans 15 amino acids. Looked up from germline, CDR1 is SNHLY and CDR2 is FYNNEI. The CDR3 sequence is CASSEEGTANEKLFF. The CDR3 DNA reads TGTGCCAGCAGTGAAGAGGGGACGGCGAATGAAAAACTGTTTTTT.

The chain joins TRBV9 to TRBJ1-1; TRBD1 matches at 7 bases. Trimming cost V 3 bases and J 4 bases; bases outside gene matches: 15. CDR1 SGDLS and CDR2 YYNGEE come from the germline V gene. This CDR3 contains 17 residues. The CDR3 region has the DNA TGTGCCAGCAGCGGCAGACAGGGAGAGGGTCCGGTCACTGAAGCTTTCTTT. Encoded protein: CASSGRQGEGPVTEAFF.

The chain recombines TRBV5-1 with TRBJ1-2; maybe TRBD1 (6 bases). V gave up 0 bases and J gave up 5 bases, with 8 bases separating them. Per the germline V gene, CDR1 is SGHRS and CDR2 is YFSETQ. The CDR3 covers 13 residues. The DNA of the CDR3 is TGCGCCAGCAGCTTGGGCAGGGGATATGGCTACACCTTC. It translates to CASSLGRGYGYTF.

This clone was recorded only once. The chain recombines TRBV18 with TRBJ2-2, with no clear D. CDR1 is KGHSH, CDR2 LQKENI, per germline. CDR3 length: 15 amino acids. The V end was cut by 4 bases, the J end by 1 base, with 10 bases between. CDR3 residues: CASSQQQRNTGELFF. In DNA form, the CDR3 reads TGTGCCAGCTCACAACAGCAGCGGAACACCGGGGAGCTGTTTTTT.

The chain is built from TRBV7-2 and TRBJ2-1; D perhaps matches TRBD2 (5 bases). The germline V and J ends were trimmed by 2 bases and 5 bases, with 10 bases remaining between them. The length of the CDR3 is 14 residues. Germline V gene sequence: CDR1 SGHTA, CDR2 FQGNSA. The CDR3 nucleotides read TGTGCCAGCAGCTTAAGGACTCAACACAATGAGCAGTTCTTC. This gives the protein CASSLRTQHNEQFF.